Each of the 9 T cell receptor beta chains below was sequenced from the same sample in a study of radiation and T cells in renal cell carcinoma. Stated time point: blood 2 weeks post-SBRT. Described treatment: 15 Gy SBRT to primary tumor, nephrectomy 4 weeks later. Libraries were prepared by immunoSEQ multiplex PCR; TCRdb keeps only in-frame clonotypes and omits some of them. The data contain approximately 61,000 clones, 70% to 80% of them singletons. The material sequenced was blood, taken from a patient whose treatment included radiotherapy and nephrectomy. Receptor source: a man aged 60 to 69 with renal cell carcinoma.

The chain uses TRBV19 and TRBJ1-3; maybe TRBD1 (5 bases). V dropped 7 bases and J dropped 4 bases, with 17 bases sitting between them. CDR1 and CDR2 (germline): LNHDA, SQIVND (reference sequence). This CDR3 is built from 15 residues. CDR3 sequence reads: CASTTTGVRGNTIYF. The CDR3 DNA reads as TGTGCCAGTACCACCACGGGGGTGAGGGGAAACACCATATATTTT.

The chain uses TRBV9 and TRBJ1-1; a possible D gene is TRBD1 (5 bases). CDR3 length: 17 residues. The germline gives CDR1 SGDLS, CDR2 YYNGEE. The V end lost 0 bases, the J end lost 3 bases, and 18 bases lay between the germline ends. CDR3 region: CASSVGAGDPTDTEAFF. CDR3 bases: TGTGCCAGCAGCGTAGGGGCCGGGGACCCAACGGACACTGAAGCTTTCTTT.

The chain joins TRBV2 to TRBJ1-5; TRBD1 is a possible D gene (5 bases). The germline CDR1 and CDR2 sequences are SNHLY and FYNNEI. This CDR3 contains 14 residues. Trimming cost V 2 bases and J 9 bases, with 14 bases left between them. CDR3 nucleotide sequence: TGTGCCAGCAGTGAAAGACAGACGCTGCGGCCCCAGCATTTT. Amino acids: CASSERQTLRPQHF. The variable domain in full, completed from reference TRBV2 and TRBJ1-5, reads EPEVTQTPSHQVTQMGQEVILRCVPISNHLYFYWYRQILGQKVEFLVSFYNNEISEKSEIFDDQFSVERPDGSNFTLKIRSTKLEDSAMYFCASSERQTLRPQHFGDGTRLSIL.

This chain joins TRBV5-1 and TRBJ1-5; no firm D call. The length of the CDR3 is 16 residues. Germline lookup yields CDR1 SGHRS and CDR2 YFSETQ. The V gene lost 0 bases and the J gene lost 1 base, with 11 bases spanning the gap. The CDR3 loop is CASSLEQTSSNQPQHF. DNA of the CDR3: TGCGCCAGCAGCTTGGAGCAGACCTCGAGCAATCAGCCCCAGCATTTT.

In its sample, this clone was seen a few times. This rearrangement joins TRBV30 to TRBJ1-4, with a weak D call TRBD1 (5 bases). The germline gives CDR1 GTSNPN, CDR2 SVGIG (reference sequence). The V end was cut by 2 bases, the J end by 4 bases, with 8 bases between. This CDR3 has 13 residues. Here the CDR3 DNA reads TGTGCCTGGAGTAAGGGGCATAATGAAAAACTGTTTTTT. As protein: CAWSKGHNEKLFF. Filled out from reference TRBV30 and TRBJ1-4, the complete variable domain reads SQTIHQWPATLVQPVGSPLSLECTVEGTSNPNLYWYRQAAGRGLQLLFYSVGIGQISSEVPQNLSASRPQDRQFILSSKKLLLSDSGFYLCAWSKGHNEKLFFGSGTQLSVL.

V is TRBV2 and J is TRBJ2-3; D assignment may be TRBD1 or TRBD2 (5 bases each). V dropped 3 bases and J dropped 8 bases, with 18 bases sitting between them. Germline V gene lookup returns CDR1 SNHLY and CDR2 FYNNEI. CDR3 length: 15 amino acids. The CDR3, as DNA: TGTGCCAGCAGTGACAGGGTCGGGAATGGCGGTACGCAGTATTTT. The encoded protein is CASSDRVGNGGTQYF.

This clone was recorded at least ten times. V gene TRBV4-1 combines with J gene TRBJ1-2; D is unresolved. The germline V gene encodes CDR1 MGHRA and CDR2 YSYEKL. V lost 0 bases, J lost 1 base, and 6 bases lay in between. The CDR3 has 14 amino acids. CDR3 sequence reads: CASSQDARNYGYTF. The CDR3 coding sequence is TGCGCCAGCAGCCAAGATGCCCGTAACTATGGCTACACCTTC.

This chain joins TRBV12-5 and TRBJ1-5; 7 bases fit TRBD1. V was pared by 7 bases and J by 3 bases, with 9 bases of the junction left unmatched. CDR3 length: 15 residues. Germline V CDR1 and CDR2: LGHNT, FRNRAP. The CDR3 is CASALGGQFNQPQHF. Written as DNA, the CDR3 is TGTGCTAGTGCCCTAGGGGGACAGTTCAATCAGCCCCAGCATTTT.

This clone appeared a few times. The CDR3 loop is CSALLGNEQFF. In DNA form, the CDR3 reads TGCAGTGCTCTTCTGGGCAATGAGCAGTTCTTC. The chain employs TRBV20-1 and TRBJ2-1; D call uncertain. With 5 bases removed from V and 6 bases from J, the gap between germline ends came to 8 bases. Germline V gives CDR1 DFQATT, CDR2 SNEGSKA (reference sequence). The CDR3 covers 11 residues.